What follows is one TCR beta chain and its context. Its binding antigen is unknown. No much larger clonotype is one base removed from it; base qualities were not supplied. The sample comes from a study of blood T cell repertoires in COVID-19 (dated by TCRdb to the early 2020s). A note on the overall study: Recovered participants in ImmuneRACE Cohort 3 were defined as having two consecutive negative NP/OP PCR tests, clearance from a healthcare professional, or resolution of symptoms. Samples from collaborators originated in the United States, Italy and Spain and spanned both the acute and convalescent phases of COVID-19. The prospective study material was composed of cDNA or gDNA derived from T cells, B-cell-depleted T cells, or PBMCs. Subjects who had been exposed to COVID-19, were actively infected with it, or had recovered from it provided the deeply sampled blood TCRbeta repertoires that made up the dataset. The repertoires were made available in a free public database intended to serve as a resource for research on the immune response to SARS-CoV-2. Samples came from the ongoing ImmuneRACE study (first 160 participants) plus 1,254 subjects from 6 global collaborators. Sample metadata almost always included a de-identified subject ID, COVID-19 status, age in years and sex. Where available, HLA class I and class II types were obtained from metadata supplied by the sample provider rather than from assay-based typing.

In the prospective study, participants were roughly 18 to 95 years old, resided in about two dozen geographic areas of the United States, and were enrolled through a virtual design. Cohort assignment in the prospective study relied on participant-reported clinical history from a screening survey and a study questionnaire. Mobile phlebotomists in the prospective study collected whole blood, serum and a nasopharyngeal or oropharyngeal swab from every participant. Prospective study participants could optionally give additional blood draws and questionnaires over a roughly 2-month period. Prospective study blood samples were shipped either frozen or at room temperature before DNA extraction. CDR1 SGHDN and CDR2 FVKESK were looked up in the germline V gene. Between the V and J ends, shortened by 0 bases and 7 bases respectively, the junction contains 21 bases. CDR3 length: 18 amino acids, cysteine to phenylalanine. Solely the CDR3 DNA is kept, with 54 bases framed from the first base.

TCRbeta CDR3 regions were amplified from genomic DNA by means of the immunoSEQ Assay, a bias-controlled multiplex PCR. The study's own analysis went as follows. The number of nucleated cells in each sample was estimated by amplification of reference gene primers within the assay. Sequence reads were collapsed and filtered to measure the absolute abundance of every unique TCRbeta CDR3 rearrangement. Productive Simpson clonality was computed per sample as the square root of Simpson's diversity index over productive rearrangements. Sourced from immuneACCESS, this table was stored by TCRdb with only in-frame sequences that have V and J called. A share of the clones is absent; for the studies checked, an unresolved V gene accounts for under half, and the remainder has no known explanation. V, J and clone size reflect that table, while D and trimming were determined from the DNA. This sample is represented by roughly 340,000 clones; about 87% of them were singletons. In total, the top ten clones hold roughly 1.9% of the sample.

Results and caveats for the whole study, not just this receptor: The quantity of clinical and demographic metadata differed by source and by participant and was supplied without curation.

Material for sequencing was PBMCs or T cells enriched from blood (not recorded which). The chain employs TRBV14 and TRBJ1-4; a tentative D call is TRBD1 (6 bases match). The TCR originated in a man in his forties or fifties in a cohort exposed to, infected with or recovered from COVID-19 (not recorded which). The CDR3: CASSQDRFQGIVGEKLFF. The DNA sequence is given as TGTGCCAGCAGCCAAGACCGATTTCAGGGGATAGTCGGTGAAAAACTGTTTTTT.